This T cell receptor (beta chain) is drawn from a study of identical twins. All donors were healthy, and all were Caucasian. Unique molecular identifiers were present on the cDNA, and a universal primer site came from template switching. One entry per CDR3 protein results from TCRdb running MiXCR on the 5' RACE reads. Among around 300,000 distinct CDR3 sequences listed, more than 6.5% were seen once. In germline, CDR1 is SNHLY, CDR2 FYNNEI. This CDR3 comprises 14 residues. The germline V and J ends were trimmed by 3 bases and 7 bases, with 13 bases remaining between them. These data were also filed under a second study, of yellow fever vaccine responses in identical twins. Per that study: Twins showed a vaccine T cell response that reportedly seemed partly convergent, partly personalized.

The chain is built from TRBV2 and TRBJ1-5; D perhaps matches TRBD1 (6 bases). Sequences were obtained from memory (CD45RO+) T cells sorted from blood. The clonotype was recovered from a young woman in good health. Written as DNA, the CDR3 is TGTGCCAGCAGTGAGGAACAGGGAGGGCAGCCCCAGCATTTT. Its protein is CASSEEQGGQPQHF.